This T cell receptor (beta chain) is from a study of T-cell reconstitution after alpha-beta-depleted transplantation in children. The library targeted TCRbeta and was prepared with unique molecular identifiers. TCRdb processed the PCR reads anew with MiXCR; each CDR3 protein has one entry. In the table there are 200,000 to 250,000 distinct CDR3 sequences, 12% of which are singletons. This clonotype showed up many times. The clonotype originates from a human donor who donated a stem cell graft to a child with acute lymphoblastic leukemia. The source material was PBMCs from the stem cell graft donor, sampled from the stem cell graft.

The chain's CDR3 is CASSLRRAGGLGFTDTQYF. The CDR3 bases are TGTGCCAGCAGCTTACGGAGGGCCGGGGGGCTTGGGTTTACAGATACGCAGTATTTT. The chain recombines TRBV7-2 with TRBJ2-3, with a tentative D call TRBD2 (7 bases). V was clipped by 2 bases and J by 3 bases, with 24 bases between them. Per germline, CDR1 SGHTA and CDR2 FQGNSA. This CDR3 contains 19 residues.